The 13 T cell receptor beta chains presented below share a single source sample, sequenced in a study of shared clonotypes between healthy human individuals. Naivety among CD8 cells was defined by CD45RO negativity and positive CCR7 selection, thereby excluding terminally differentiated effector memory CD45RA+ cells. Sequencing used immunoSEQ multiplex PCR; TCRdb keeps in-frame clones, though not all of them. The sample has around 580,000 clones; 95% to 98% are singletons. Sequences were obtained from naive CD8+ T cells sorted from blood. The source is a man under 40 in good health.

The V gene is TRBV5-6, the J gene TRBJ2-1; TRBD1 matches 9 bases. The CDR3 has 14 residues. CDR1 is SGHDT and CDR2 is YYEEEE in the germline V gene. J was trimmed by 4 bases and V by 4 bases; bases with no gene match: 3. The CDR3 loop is CASSPGQGYNEQFF. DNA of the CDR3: TGTGCCAGCAGCCCGGGACAGGGTTACAATGAGCAGTTCTTC.

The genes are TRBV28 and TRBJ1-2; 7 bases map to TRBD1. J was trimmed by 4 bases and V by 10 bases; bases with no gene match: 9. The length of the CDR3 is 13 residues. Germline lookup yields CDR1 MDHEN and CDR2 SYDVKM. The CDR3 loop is CAMQNRDSYGYTF. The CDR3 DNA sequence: TGTGCCATGCAAAACAGGGACAGCTATGGCTACACCTTC.

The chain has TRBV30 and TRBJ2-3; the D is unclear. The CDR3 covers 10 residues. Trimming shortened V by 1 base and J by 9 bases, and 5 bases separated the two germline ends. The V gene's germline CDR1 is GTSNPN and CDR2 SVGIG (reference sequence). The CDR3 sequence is CAWSGATQYF. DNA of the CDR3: TGTGCCTGGAGTGGGGCCACGCAGTATTTT.

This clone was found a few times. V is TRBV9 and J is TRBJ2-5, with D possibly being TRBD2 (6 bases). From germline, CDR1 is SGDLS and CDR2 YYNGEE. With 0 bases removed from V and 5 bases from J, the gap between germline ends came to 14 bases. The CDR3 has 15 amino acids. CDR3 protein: CASSVDGDWWETQYF. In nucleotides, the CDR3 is TGTGCCAGCAGCGTAGACGGGGACTGGTGGGAGACCCAGTACTTC.

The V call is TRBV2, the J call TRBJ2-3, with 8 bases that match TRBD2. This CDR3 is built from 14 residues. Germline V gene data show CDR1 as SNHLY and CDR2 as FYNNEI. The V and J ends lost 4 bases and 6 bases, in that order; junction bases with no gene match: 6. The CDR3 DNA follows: TGTGCCAGCAGTGGTCGGGAGGGGTTGGATACGCAGTATTTT. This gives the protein CASSGREGLDTQYF. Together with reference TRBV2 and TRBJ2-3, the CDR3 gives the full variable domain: EPEVTQTPSHQVTQMGQEVILRCVPISNHLYFYWYRQILGQKVEFLVSFYNNEISEKSEIFDDQFSVERPDGSNFTLKIRSTKLEDSAMYFCASSGREGLDTQYFGPGTRLTVL.

The CDR3 DNA follows: TGTGCCACCAGCAGAGATTCGGGGAACTACGAGCAGTACTTC. This gives the protein CATSRDSGNYEQYF. The chain carries TRBV15 and TRBJ2-7, with a possible D match to TRBD2 (5 bases). CDR3 length equals 14 residues. The V end lost 0 bases, the J end lost 3 bases, and 9 bases lay between the germline ends. Looked up from germline, CDR1 is LNHNV and CDR2 is YYDKDF (reference sequence).

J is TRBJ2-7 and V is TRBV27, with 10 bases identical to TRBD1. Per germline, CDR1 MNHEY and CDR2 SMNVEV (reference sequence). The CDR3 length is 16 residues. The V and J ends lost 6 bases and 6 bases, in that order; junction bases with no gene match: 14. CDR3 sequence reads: CASSRQGAYIPTEQYF. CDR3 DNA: TGTGCCAGCAGCAGACAGGGGGCTTACATACCTACCGAGCAGTACTTC.

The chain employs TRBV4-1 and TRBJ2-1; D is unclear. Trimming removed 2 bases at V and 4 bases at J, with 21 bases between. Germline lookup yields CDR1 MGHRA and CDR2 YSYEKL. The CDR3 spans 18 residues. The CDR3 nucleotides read TGCGCCAGCAGCCAACGAGCAGGCGGCCTCGATCTATACAATGAGCAGTTCTTC. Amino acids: CASSQRAGGLDLYNEQFF.

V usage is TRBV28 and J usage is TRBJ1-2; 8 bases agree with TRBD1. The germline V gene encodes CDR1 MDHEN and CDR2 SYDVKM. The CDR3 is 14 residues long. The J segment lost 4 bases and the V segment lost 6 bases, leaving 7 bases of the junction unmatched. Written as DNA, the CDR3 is TGTGCCAGCAGCCACCCTACAGGGGGCTATGGCTACACCTTC. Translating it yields CASSHPTGGYGYTF.

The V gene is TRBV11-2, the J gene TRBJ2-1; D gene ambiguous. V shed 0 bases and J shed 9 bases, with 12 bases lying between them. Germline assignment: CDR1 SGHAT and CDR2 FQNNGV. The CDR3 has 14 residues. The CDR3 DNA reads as TGTGCCAGCAGCTTAGATCCCGGTTCAAGTGAGCAGTTCTTC. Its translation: CASSLDPGSSEQFF.

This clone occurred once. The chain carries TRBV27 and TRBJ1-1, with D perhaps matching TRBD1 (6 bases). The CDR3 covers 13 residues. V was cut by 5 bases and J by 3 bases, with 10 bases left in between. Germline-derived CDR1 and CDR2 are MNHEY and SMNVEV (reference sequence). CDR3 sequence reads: CASSPTGYTEAFF. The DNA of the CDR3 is TGTGCCAGCAGTCCCACAGGGTACACTGAAGCTTTCTTT.

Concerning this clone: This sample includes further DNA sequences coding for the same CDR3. The CDR3 bases are TGTGCCAGCTCACCAGGGGAGACCCAGTACTTC. Residues: CASSPGETQYF. This sequence joins TRBV18 and TRBJ2-5; the D is unclear. The CDR3 runs to 11 residues. The V gene's germline CDR1 is KGHSH and CDR2 LQKENI. V dropped 2 bases and J dropped 5 bases, with 3 bases sitting between them.

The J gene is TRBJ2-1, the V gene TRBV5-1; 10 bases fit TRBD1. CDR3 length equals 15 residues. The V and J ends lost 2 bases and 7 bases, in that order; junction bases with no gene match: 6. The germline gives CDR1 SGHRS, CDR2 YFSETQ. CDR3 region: CASSLDRGHVNEQFF. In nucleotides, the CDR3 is TGCGCCAGCAGCTTAGACAGGGGGCACGTGAATGAGCAGTTCTTC.